This is a list of T cell receptor beta chains from one sample in a study of blood T cell repertoires in COVID-19. TCRdb keeps only in-frame clones here, not all; method: immunoSEQ multiplex PCR. The sample has 95,000 to 100,000 clones, 85% to 95% seen once. The sample comprised peripheral blood. The origin of the receptors is a man between 45 and 60 years old with active COVID-19. Each CDR3 is given with its conserved first and last residue. A D gene is named only where the DNA matches it firmly. Size values are once, few and many counts, or a class for expanded clones, and some rows have none.

>.|.|TRBJ1-5|TRBV19
CASSTAEDQPQHF
TGTGCCAGTAGTACCGCGGAGGATCAGCCCCAGCATTTT
>.|.|TRBJ1-2|TRBV6-1
CASSEVRQGYGYTF
TGTGCCAGCAGTGAAGTCAGGCAGGGATATGGCTACACCTTC
>.|.|TRBJ2-5|TRBV10-3
CAISEPGQKETQYF
TGTGCCATCAGTGAGCCTGGACAGAAAGAGACCCAGTACTTC
>.|.|TRBJ1-3|TRBV5-1
CASSLGTFGNTIYF
TGCGCCAGCAGCTTAGGGACATTCGGAAACACCATATATTTT
>TRBD1|once|TRBJ2-7|TRBV28
CASSSRTGITSYEQYF
TGTGCCAGCAGTTCCCGGACAGGGATAACCTCCTACGAGCAGTACTTC
>TRBD2|once|TRBJ2-7|TRBV27
CASSPLPSGSSYEQYF
TGTGCCAGCAGTCCCCTCCCCAGCGGGAGCTCCTACGAGCAGTACTTC
>TRBD2|.|TRBJ2-1|TRBV7-9
CASSERTSGRNNEQFF
TGTGCCAGCAGCGAGAGGACTAGCGGGAGAAACAATGAGCAGTTCTTC
>.|.|TRBJ2-7|TRBV15
CATKNGTRGYEQYF
TGTGCCACAAAGAATGGGACTCGGGGCTACGAGCAGTACTTC
>.|.|TRBJ1-5|TRBV29-1
CSVATGSSNQPQHF
TGCAGCGTGGCGACAGGTTCTAGCAATCAGCCCCAGCATTTT
>TRBD2|.|TRBJ2-1|TRBV5-1
CASSLGIAGVTEQFF
TGCGCCAGCAGCTTGGGTATAGCGGGAGTTACTGAGCAGTTCTTC
>TRBD2|.|TRBJ2-3|TRBV7-9
CASSLGASGGSGTQYF
TGTGCCAGCAGCTTAGGAGCTAGCGGGGGCTCTGGGACGCAGTATTTT
>.|.|TRBJ1-2|TRBV12-3/TRBV12-4
CASSSGISYGYTF
TGTGCCAGCAGTTCAGGGATTAGCTATGGCTACACCTTC
>.|.|TRBJ2-2|TRBV2
CASRIQGRLSTGELFF
TGTGCCAGCAGGATACAAGGGAGACTGAGCACCGGGGAGCTGTTTTTT
>TRBD1|.|TRBJ2-3|TRBV27
CASSLSRGLTDTQYF
TGTGCCAGCAGTTTATCGAGGGGGCTGACAGATACGCAGTATTTT
>TRBD2|.|TRBJ2-1|TRBV4-1
CASSQDGRGGYNEQFF
TGCGCCAGCAGCCAAGATGGCCGGGGAGGGTACAATGAGCAGTTCTTC
>.|.|TRBJ2-1|TRBV11-2
CASSPEGAPNNEQFF
TGTGCCAGCAGTCCGGAGGGGGCGCCGAACAATGAGCAGTTCTTC
>TRBD1|.|TRBJ1-4|TRBV5-1
CASSSSDRSEKLFF
TGCGCCAGCAGCTCGTCGGACAGGTCCGAAAAACTGTTTTTT
>.|.|TRBJ2-1|TRBV2
CASSIAGNYNEQFF
TGTGCCAGCAGTATTGCGGGAAACTACAATGAGCAGTTCTTC
>TRBD2|.|TRBJ2-2|TRBV14
CASSRGLVPGELFF
TGTGCCAGCAGCCGAGGACTAGTCCCCGGGGAGCTGTTTTTT
>.|.|TRBJ1-2|TRBV18
CASSPPAAGGYTF
TGTGCCAGCTCACCACCAGCTGCGGGGGGCTACACCTTC
>.|.|TRBJ2-7|TRBV10-2
CASSDVSQGSDEQYF
TGCGCCAGCAGTGATGTAAGTCAGGGATCCGACGAGCAGTACTTC
>.|.|TRBJ1-6|TRBV6-1
CASSELVRRNSPLHF
TGTGCCAGCAGTGAGCTGGTCAGGCGTAATTCACCCCTCCACTTT
>TRBD1|.|TRBJ2-5|TRBV6-5
CASRPDRIQETQYF
TGTGCCAGCAGACCGGACAGGATACAAGAGACCCAGTACTTC
>.|once|TRBJ2-1|TRBV7-9
CASSRSFEMDEQFF
TGTGCCAGCAGCCGATCCTTCGAGATGGATGAGCAGTTCTTC
>.|.|TRBJ1-2|TRBV27
CASSSPKTGQGYTF
TGTGCCAGCAGTTCCCCTAAGACAGGACAAGGCTACACCTTC
>.|.|TRBJ1-2|TRBV28
CASSPPGREGRGYTF
TGTGCCAGCAGTCCCCCGGGCAGGGAGGGAAGAGGCTACACCTTC
>.|.|TRBJ2-5|TRBV6-6
CASSSQGPGETQYF
TGTGCCAGCAGTTCACAGGGTCCAGGGGAGACCCAGTACTTC
>.|.|TRBJ2-7|TRBV5-1
CASRGGSPFYEQYF
TGCGCCAGCCGGGGTGGGTCTCCCTTCTACGAGCAGTACTTC
>.|.|TRBJ1-5|TRBV19
CASSSGRKEGQPQHF
TGTGCCAGTAGTTCTGGGAGGAAAGAGGGACAGCCCCAGCATTTT
>.|.|TRBJ2-3|TRBV19
CASSIGTRGPDTQYF
TGTGCCAGTAGTATCGGGACTAGGGGGCCAGATACGCAGTATTTT
>.|.|TRBJ2-7|TRBV11-1
CASSREHYEQYF
TGTGCCAGCAGCCGAGAGCACTACGAGCAGTACTTC
>.|.|TRBJ1-5|TRBV6-2/TRBV6-3
CASSWMEGGNQPQHF
TGTGCCAGCAGTTGGATGGAGGGAGGCAATCAGCCCCAGCATTTT
>TRBD1|.|TRBJ2-7|TRBV27
CASSSGQGYEQYF
TGTGCCAGCAGTTCAGGACAGGGCTACGAGCAGTACTTC
>TRBD1|.|TRBJ1-1|TRBV6-6
CASSYRQGQMNTEAFF
TGTGCCAGCAGTTATAGACAGGGCCAAATGAACACTGAAGCTTTCTTT
>.|.|TRBJ1-2|TRBV12-5
CASGFDPGVHGYTF
TGTGCTAGTGGTTTCGATCCGGGTGTCCATGGCTACACCTTC
>.|.|TRBJ1-6|TRBV9
CASSPRPQGDSPLHF
TGTGCCAGCAGCCCCCGCCCCCAGGGTGATTCACCCCTCCACTTT
>TRBD2|.|TRBJ2-1|TRBV4-2
CASSQVQRGNYNEQFF
TGTGCCAGCAGCCAAGTGCAGCGGGGGAATTACAATGAGCAGTTCTTC
>.|.|TRBJ2-1|TRBV11-3
CASSLDEAGRPYNEQFF
TGTGCCAGCAGCTTAGATGAGGCGGGGCGACCCTACAATGAGCAGTTCTTC
>.|once|TRBJ1-1|TRBV19
CASTNSQGEAFF
TGTGCCAGTACAAACTCCCAGGGTGAAGCTTTCTTT